The text below deals with one T cell receptor beta chain. In germline, CDR1 is SGHTA, CDR2 FQGNSA. Losses at the gene ends were 5 bases for V and 8 bases for J; bases not matched to a gene: 18. The CDR3 is made up of 17 amino acids. The data belong to a study of blood T cell repertoires in COVID-19. Across the whole study: PBMCs, B-cell-depleted T cells, or T cells provided the cDNA or gDNA that made up the material.

Profiling relied on immunoSEQ multiplex PCR, and the TCRdb table lists in-frame clones only, not all of them. This sample has roughly 500,000 clones; roughly 88% occur once, and the top ten carry approximately 1.8%. Cohort assignment relied on participant-reported clinical history. Input material: PBMCs or T cells enriched from blood (not recorded which). The chain is built from TRBV7-2 and TRBJ2-3; 8 nucleotides line up with TRBD2. The clonotype originates from a woman between 40 and 50 years old who had recovered from COVID-19. CDR3: CASSPPRGSGSFVTQYF. CDR3 DNA: TGTGCCAGCAGCCCCCCTCGAGGGAGCGGGAGTTTTGTTACGCAGTATTTT.